The 32 T cell receptor beta chains reported below all come from one sample, sequenced in a study of shared clonotypes between healthy human individuals. TCRdb keeps only in-frame clones here, not all; method: immunoSEQ multiplex PCR. In the table there are some 790,000 clones, about two thirds of which are singletons. Source material: memory CD4+ T cells sorted from blood. The subset: CD45RA-negative fraction. These TCRs come from a woman in her 30s in good health.

This chain links TRBV30 with TRBJ1-1, with D maybe TRBD1 (6 bases). This CDR3 contains 13 residues. Trimming removed 4 bases from V and 3 bases from J, with 12 bases in between. Germline lookup yields CDR1 GTSNPN and CDR2 SVGIG (reference sequence). Here the CDR3 reads CAWTLRGDTEAFF. The CDR3 DNA is TGTGCCTGGACCCTGAGGGGGGACACTGAAGCTTTCTTT.

The gene calls are TRBV10-3 and TRBJ1-2; no clear D. The germline CDR1 and CDR2 sequences are ENHRY and SYGVKD. V was clipped by 3 bases and J by 4 bases, with 9 bases between them. The CDR3 is made up of 13 amino acids. CDR3 protein: CAISDGPGYGYTF. The CDR3 region has the DNA TGTGCCATCAGTGACGGGCCAGGCTATGGCTACACCTTC.

The CDR3 sequence is CASRGQSSTDTQYF. The DNA for the CDR3 is TGTGCCAGTAGAGGACAGTCTAGCACAGATACGCAGTATTTT. The chain is built from TRBV19 and TRBJ2-3, with a weak D call TRBD1 (6 bases). V shed 6 bases and J shed 0 bases, with 10 bases lying between them. In germline, CDR1 is LNHDA, CDR2 SQIVND (reference sequence). CDR3 length: 14 residues.

The gene calls are TRBV13 and TRBJ2-5, with D maybe TRBD2 (6 bases). The DNA end is more similar to TRBJ2-7, so the J call may be wrong. The germline gives CDR1 PRHDT, CDR2 FYEKMQ (reference sequence). This CDR3 contains 14 residues. CDR3 sequence reads: CASSIGTPNYEQYF. The CDR3 coding sequence is TGTGCCAGCAGTATTGGGACTCCAAACTACGAGCAGTACTTC.

V gene TRBV27 combines with J gene TRBJ2-1; the match to TRBD2 covers 10 bases. This CDR3 comprises 15 residues. With V trimmed by 2 bases and J by 10 bases, 8 bases remained unmatched. Germline CDR1 is MNHEY and CDR2 is SMNVEV (reference sequence). The CDR3 DNA sequence: TGTGCCAGCAGTTTAGTTAGCGGGAGGATAGGGGAGCAGTTCTTC. As protein: CASSLVSGRIGEQFF.

The V gene is TRBV7-9, the J gene TRBJ2-1; D is possibly TRBD2 (6 bases). The CDR3 runs to 14 residues. Germline lookup yields CDR1 SEHNR and CDR2 FQNEAQ (reference sequence). V dropped 5 bases and J dropped 3 bases, with 11 bases sitting between them. CDR3 region: CASSQRGLYNEQFF. CDR3 DNA sequence: TGTGCCAGCAGCCAACGGGGACTCTACAATGAGCAGTTCTTC.

The V gene is TRBV6-6, the J gene TRBJ2-2, with D hard to call. The CDR3 covers 13 residues. CDR1 is MNHNY, CDR2 SVGAGI, per germline (reference sequence). V lost 4 bases to trimming and J lost 6 bases, with 9 bases between them. CDR3 bases: TGTGCCAGCAGTTTGACGGCCCCCGGGGAGCTGTTTTTT. Its protein is CASSLTAPGELFF.

This clone turned up a few times. This chain joins TRBV10-3 and TRBJ2-1; a possible D gene is TRBD2 (5 bases). Trimming removed 3 bases from V and 7 bases from J, with 16 bases in between. The CDR3 consists of 15 residues. Germline CDR1 reads ENHRY; CDR2 reads SYGVKD. The CDR3 sequence is CAISDGVGRPNEQFF. Here the CDR3 DNA reads TGTGCCATCAGTGACGGGGTAGGGCGGCCTAATGAGCAGTTCTTC.

The chain carries TRBV18 and TRBJ1-5; TRBD1 matches at 7 bases. The germline V gene encodes CDR1 KGHSH and CDR2 LQKENI. Unmatched junction bases numbered 2, after V lost 6 bases and J lost 0 bases. The CDR3 covers 14 residues. The CDR3 DNA is TGTGCCAGCTCCGGACAGGATAGCAATCAGCCCCAGCATTTT. This translates into CASSGQDSNQPQHF. Full variable domain (missing parts from reference TRBV18 and TRBJ1-5): NAGVMQNPRHLVRRRGQEARLRCSPMKGHSHVYWYRQLPEEGLKFMVYLQKENIIDESGMPKERFSAEFPKEGPSILRIQQVVRGDSAAYFCASSGQDSNQPQHFGDGTRLSIL.

The V gene is TRBV21-1, the J gene TRBJ2-7; the table's TRBD2 call for D was not verified on the DNA. TRBV21-1 counts as a pseudogene. The CDR3 consists of 15 residues. CDR3 DNA: TGTGCCAGCAACAAATTCGGGGTTGCGGCGGGCGAGCAGTACTTC. Amino acid sequence: CASNKFGVAAGEQYF.

The chain employs TRBV28 and TRBJ2-5, with no clear D. This CDR3 is 15 amino acids long. The germline gives CDR1 MDHEN, CDR2 SYDVKM. The V and J ends lost 2 bases and 2 bases respectively, with 12 bases between them. CDR3 protein: CASSLVRAGQETQYF. The CDR3 bases are TGTGCCAGCAGTTTAGTTAGGGCAGGTCAAGAGACCCAGTACTTC.

The CDR3 nucleotides read TGTGCCAGCAGCCAAGACGGTTTAGCAAATACGCAGTATTTT. Its protein is CASSQDGLANTQYF. The J gene is TRBJ2-3, the V gene TRBV14; D call uncertain. Germline V gives CDR1 SGHDN, CDR2 FVKESK. This CDR3 has 14 amino acids. Trimming left V 0 bases short and J 7 bases short, with 11 bases between.

CDR3 sequence reads: CASSFAGSGRNTIYF. In DNA form, the CDR3 reads TGTGCCAGCAGCTTCGCTGGGTCTGGACGGAACACCATATATTTT. The chain employs TRBV11-1 and TRBJ1-3; no reliable D call. Germline V gives CDR1 SGHAT, CDR2 FQDESV (reference sequence). CDR3 length: 15 amino acids. V lost 3 bases, J lost 7 bases, and 16 bases lay in between.

This clone occurred a few times. The chain recombines TRBV4-1 with TRBJ2-1, with TRBD2 matching over 10 bases. The length of the CDR3 is 17 residues. The germline V gene has CDR1 MGHRA and CDR2 YSYEKL. Trimming removed 4 bases from V and 6 bases from J; junction bases left unmatched: 12. The CDR3 here is CASSRGPTSGIGNEQFF. For the CDR3, the DNA is TGCGCCAGCAGCCGGGGCCCTACTAGCGGGATAGGCAATGAGCAGTTCTTC.

This clone was observed a single time. CDR3 DNA sequence: TGTGCCAGCAGCTCGGCCCCTAGCGGGAGATACGAGCAGTACTTC. This codes for CASSSAPSGRYEQYF. The V call is TRBV5-6, the J call TRBJ2-7; 10 nucleotides line up with TRBD2. Germline V gene sequence: CDR1 SGHDT, CDR2 YYEEEE. The CDR3 sequence is 15 residues long. The junction had 7 bases not matched to a gene; V was cut back by 3 bases and J by 4 bases.

The genes are TRBV30 and TRBJ2-7; possibly TRBD2 for D (7 bases). V lost 0 bases and J 2 bases, leaving 11 bases between the germline ends. Germline CDR1 GTSNPN, CDR2 SVGIG (reference sequence). The CDR3 consists of 14 residues. The CDR3, as DNA: TGTGCCTGGAGTGTACAAGGGGGGGCCTACGAGCAGTACTTC. This translates into CAWSVQGGAYEQYF. Supplemented by reference TRBV30 and TRBJ2-7, the full variable domain reads SQTIHQWPATLVQPVGSPLSLECTVEGTSNPNLYWYRQAAGRGLQLLFYSVGIGQISSEVPQNLSASRPQDRQFILSSKKLLLSDSGFYLCAWSVQGGAYEQYFGPGTRLTVT.

The gene calls are TRBV28 and TRBJ1-1; D remains ambiguous. Germline V gene lookup returns CDR1 MDHEN and CDR2 SYDVKM. Trimming took 6 bases from V and 8 from J, leaving 10 bases between them. This CDR3 region has 11 residues. The CDR3 nucleotides are TGTGCCAGCAGGGACGTTACGGAAGCTTTCTTT. This encodes CASRDVTEAFF.

The rearrangement links TRBV4-1 to TRBJ2-2; TRBD2 matches 8 bases. This CDR3 is 18 amino acids long. The germline V gene has CDR1 MGHRA and CDR2 YSYEKL. The V gene end was trimmed by 0 bases and the J gene end by 7 bases; junction bases not matched to a gene: 13. The CDR3 region is CASSQDGAGATFIGELFF. The CDR3 region has the DNA TGCGCCAGCAGCCAAGATGGAGCGGGAGCCACGTTTATCGGGGAGCTGTTTTTT.

The chain combines TRBV18 with TRBJ2-1, with D hard to call. This CDR3 spans 16 amino acids. Germline V CDR1 and CDR2: KGHSH, LQKENI. V shed 0 bases and J shed 8 bases, with 17 bases lying between them. The CDR3 is CASSPPGSSGGHEQFF. The CDR3 nucleotides read TGTGCCAGCTCACCACCTGGGTCCTCAGGTGGCCATGAGCAGTTCTTC.

DNA for the CDR3: TGTGCCAGCAGCCCACCTCGGAGATATAGCAATCAGCCCCAGCATTTT. As protein: CASSPPRRYSNQPQHF. The chain has TRBV7-8 and TRBJ1-5; D is ambiguous. Trimming took 5 bases from V and 0 from J, leaving 14 bases between them. In germline, CDR1 is SGHVS, CDR2 FQNEAQ. The CDR3 runs 16 residues.

This clone was seen once. V is TRBV5-1 and J is TRBJ2-4; 9 bases are a match to TRBD2. This CDR3 comprises 13 residues. V dropped 4 bases and J dropped 6; count of bases not matched to a gene: 2. Germline V gene sequence: CDR1 SGHRS, CDR2 YFSETQ. The CDR3 loop is CASSPTSGNIQYF. For the CDR3, the DNA is TGCGCCAGCAGCCCGACTAGCGGAAACATTCAGTACTTC. Together with reference TRBV5-1 and TRBJ2-4, the CDR3 gives the full variable domain: KAGVTQTPRYLIKTRGQQVTLSCSPISGHRSVSWYQQTPGQGLQFLFEYFSETQRNKGNFPGRFSGRQFSNSRSEMNVSTLELGDSALYLCASSPTSGNIQYFGAGTRLSVL.

V gene TRBV7-9 combines with J gene TRBJ2-5; D gene unclear. The better agreement between TRBJ2-7 and the DNA end casts doubt on the J call. Germline lookup yields CDR1 SEHNR and CDR2 FQNEAQ (reference sequence). The CDR3 sequence is 12 residues long. CDR3 sequence: CASSWPTPEQYF. The CDR3 nucleotides read TGTGCCAGCAGCTGGCCCACCCCCGAGCAGTACTTC.

The chain combines TRBV5-4 with TRBJ1-4; tentative D call: TRBD1 (5 bases). CDR3 size: 15 residues. Trimming stripped 1 base from V and 4 bases from J, with 11 bases between. CDR1 is SGHNT, CDR2 YYREEE, per germline (reference sequence). The DNA for the CDR3 is TGTGCCAGCAGCTTGTACGGGGGGGTTAATGAAAAACTGTTTTTT. This translates into CASSLYGGVNEKLFF. Full variable domain (rest looked up from reference TRBV5-4 and TRBJ1-4): ETGVTQSPTHLIKTRGQQVTLRCSSQSGHNTVSWYQQALGQGPQFIFQYYREEENGRGNFPPRFSGLQFPNYSSELNVNALELDDSALYLCASSLYGGVNEKLFFGSGTQLSVL.

The gene calls are TRBV6-1 and TRBJ2-6; tentative D call: TRBD1 (5 bases). V lost 3 bases to trimming and J lost 2 bases, with 14 bases between them. The length of the CDR3 is 17 residues. CDR1 and CDR2 (germline): MNHNS, SASEGT. CDR3 sequence reads: CASSEQGFPAGANVLTF. In nucleotides, the CDR3 is TGTGCCAGCAGTGAGCAGGGCTTTCCCGCTGGGGCCAACGTCCTGACTTTC.

Concerning this clone: One end of the junction is discordant with germline, which a read error may explain. The J gene is TRBJ2-1, the V gene TRBV28; TRBD2 might be the D (6 bases). Germline-derived CDR1 and CDR2 are MDHEN and SYDVKM. The CDR3 sequence is 13 residues long. CDR3 DNA sequence: TGTGCCAGCAGCTTATCCGGGGGTAATGAGCAGTTCTTC. It translates to CASSLSGGNEQFF.

This clone has only a few counts. The CDR3 nucleotides are TGTGCCTGGAGTGTATTAGCGGCCACAGATACGCAGTATTTT. It translates to CAWSVLAATDTQYF. This chain joins TRBV30 and TRBJ2-3, with D possibly TRBD2 on 6 matching bases. V was shortened by 0 bases and J by 2 bases, with 9 bases between the two germline ends. Germline V CDR1 and CDR2: GTSNPN, SVGIG (reference sequence). The CDR3 length is 14 residues.

V gene TRBV5-1 combines with J gene TRBJ1-1; TRBD1 aligns across 9 bases. Germline CDR1 is SGHRS and CDR2 is YFSETQ. The CDR3 loop spans 14 amino acids. With V trimmed by 4 bases and J by 0 bases, 1 base remained unmatched. The chain's CDR3 is CASSRQGVNTEAFF. The CDR3, as DNA: TGCGCCAGCAGCCGACAGGGGGTGAACACTGAAGCTTTCTTT.

As DNA, the CDR3 is TGTGCCATTTCATGGGACAGGAAGACTGAAGCTTTCTTT. The encoded protein is CAISWDRKTEAFF. The rearrangement joins TRBV2 to TRBJ1-1, with TRBD1 matching over 8 bases. V was clipped by 10 bases and J by 5 bases; unmatched bases: 9. Germline assignment: CDR1 SNHLY and CDR2 FYNNEI. This CDR3 is 13 amino acids long.

This clone turned up a few times. In the same sample, other DNA sequences code for this CDR3. This chain uses TRBV18 with TRBJ2-1, with 10 bases that match TRBD1. The germline V gene encodes CDR1 KGHSH and CDR2 LQKENI. The junction had 3 bases not matched to a gene; V was cut back by 3 bases and J by 4 bases. CDR3 size: 15 residues. CDR3 region: CASSPGTGAYNEQFF. CDR3 in DNA: TGTGCCAGCTCACCCGGGACAGGGGCTTACAATGAGCAGTTCTTC.

This clone was counted only a few times. The J gene is TRBJ2-2, the V gene TRBV10-3; 13 bases match TRBD2. V was pared by 6 bases and J by 4 bases, with 5 bases of the junction left unmatched. This CDR3 contains 16 residues. Germline V gene data show CDR1 as ENHRY and CDR2 as SYGVKD. The CDR3 spells CAISPWTSGSTGELFF. For the CDR3, the DNA is TGTGCCATCAGCCCGTGGACTAGCGGGAGCACCGGGGAGCTGTTTTTT.

The rearrangement joins TRBV27 to TRBJ2-1, with D perhaps assigned TRBD1 or TRBD2 (5 bases each). The CDR3 covers 15 residues. Trimming took 0 bases from V and 9 from J, leaving 15 bases between them. In germline, CDR1 is MNHEY, CDR2 SMNVEV (reference sequence). CDR3 residues: CASSLSIGGHGEQFF. CDR3 bases: TGTGCCAGCAGTTTATCGATAGGAGGACACGGTGAGCAGTTCTTC.

The chain links TRBV28 to TRBJ2-2; D is uncertain. V dropped 7 bases and J dropped 1 base, with 16 bases sitting between them. From germline, CDR1 is MDHEN and CDR2 SYDVKM. This CDR3 comprises 16 residues. The CDR3 is CASKVLGNENTGELFF. The CDR3 DNA sequence: TGTGCCAGCAAGGTCTTGGGGAACGAGAACACCGGGGAGCTGTTTTTT.